The 12 T cell receptor beta chains given below trace back to one sample, sequenced in a study of T-cell reconstitution after alpha-beta-depleted transplantation in children. It was with unique molecular identifiers that the TCRbeta library was prepared. One entry per CDR3 protein results from TCRdb running MiXCR on the PCR reads. Of about 240,000 distinct CDR3 sequences listed, about 23% are singletons. Material: PBMCs, obtained before TCRalphabeta/CD19-depleted stem cell transplant. The receptors originated from a girl aged 2 to 9 with Fanconi anemia, due to receive a stem cell transplant.

This chain links TRBV7-9 with TRBJ2-1, with D uncertain. Germline CDR1 reads SEHNR; CDR2 reads FQNEAQ (reference sequence). The CDR3 totals 15 residues. Trimming removed 1 base from V and 3 bases from J, with 10 bases in between. DNA for the CDR3: TGTGCCAGCAGCTTAGGGCTAGGAGTCTACAATGAGCAGTTCTTC. It is translated as CASSLGLGVYNEQFF.

This clonotype was detected a few times. This chain joins TRBV20-1 and TRBJ2-7; 9 positions match TRBD1. This CDR3 comprises 14 residues. Per germline, CDR1 DFQATT and CDR2 SNEGSKA (reference sequence). Trimming at V came to 4 bases and at J to 9 bases, leaving 13 bases not matched to a gene. The chain's CDR3 is CSAIRAGQGTGQYF. The CDR3 DNA reads TGCAGTGCTATCCGAGCGGGACAGGGTACAGGGCAGTACTTC.

This clonotype was seen ten or more times. This chain links TRBV7-2 with TRBJ2-2, with D possibly matching TRBD2 (6 bases). CDR1 is SGHTA, CDR2 FQGNSA, per germline. The CDR3 is made up of 14 amino acids. Trimming took 3 bases from V and 4 from J, leaving 9 bases between them. The CDR3 DNA reads as TGTGCCAGCAGCTTGCGGGACGGCACCGGGGAGCTGTTTTTT. It translates to CASSLRDGTGELFF.

This clonotype was found many times. This chain joins TRBV12-3 or TRBV12-4 and TRBJ2-7; TRBD2 aligns across 9 bases. The CDR3 spans 15 residues. The V and J ends lost 5 bases and 1 base, in that order; junction bases with no gene match: 6. In nucleotides, the CDR3 is TGTGCCAGCAGTCCCAGCGGGAGGAGATCCTACGAGCAGTACTTC. It specifies CASSPSGRRSYEQYF.

This clonotype was recorded many times. This chain joins TRBV20-1 and TRBJ2-3; TRBD2 aligns across 13 bases. Germline V gene lookup returns CDR1 DFQATT and CDR2 SNEGSKA (reference sequence). The V and J ends lost 5 bases and 7 bases, in that order; junction bases with no gene match: 6. The CDR3 sequence is 14 residues long. CDR3 nucleotides: TGCAGTGCTTACACTAGCGGGGGGGCTAATACGCAGTATTTT. It is translated as CSAYTSGGANTQYF.

This clonotype was counted ten times or more. The chain recombines TRBV5-6 with TRBJ2-7; 10 bases align to TRBD2. J lost 2 bases, V lost 6 bases, and 8 bases had no gene match. Germline V gene sequence: CDR1 SGHDT, CDR2 YYEEEE. CDR3 size: 15 residues. Here the CDR3 reads CASNRQGLAPYEQYF. CDR3 DNA: TGTGCCAGCAACAGACAGGGACTAGCGCCCTACGAGCAGTACTTC.

Many counts were recorded for this clonotype. The chain carries TRBV6-1 and TRBJ2-7, with D uncertain. The CDR3 sequence is 14 residues long. CDR1 is MNHNS, CDR2 SASEGT, per germline. Trimming stripped 6 bases from V and 6 bases from J, with 18 bases between. The CDR3 loop is CASRFGPFGGEQYF. The CDR3 nucleotides read TGTGCCAGCAGGTTCGGGCCCTTTGGTGGCGAGCAGTACTTC.

This clonotype was seen only a few times. The chain couples TRBV29-1 to TRBJ1-5; 8 nucleotides match TRBD1. The CDR3 consists of 13 residues. Germline assignment: CDR1 SQVTM and CDR2 ANQGSEA. J lost 4 bases, V lost 6 bases, and 5 bases had no gene match. The CDR3 bases are TGCAGCGTGACCGACAGGGGAAATCAGCCCCAGCATTTT. It encodes CSVTDRGNQPQHF. Based on the CDR3 plus reference TRBV29-1 and TRBJ1-5, the full variable domain is SAVISQKPSRDICQRGTSLTIQCQVDSQVTMMFWYRQQPGQSLTLIATANQGSEATYESGFVIDKFPISRPNLTFSTLTVSNMSPEDSSIYLCSVTDRGNQPQHFGDGTRLSIL.

This clonotype was recorded at least ten times. The chain employs TRBV7-2 and TRBJ2-7; D gene unclear. Germline CDR1 reads SGHTA; CDR2 reads FQGNSA. This CDR3 has 12 residues. The V and J ends lost 1 base and 1 base respectively, with 2 bases between them. CDR3 DNA sequence: TGTGCCAGCAGCTTAGTATCCTACGAGCAGTACTTC. It is translated as CASSLVSYEQYF.

V usage is TRBV7-2 and J usage is TRBJ1-6; D is undetermined. This CDR3 has 14 residues. V was clipped by 3 bases and J by 5 bases, with 8 bases between them. The germline V gene encodes CDR1 SGHTA and CDR2 FQGNSA. The CDR3: CASSFDGDNSPLHF. CDR3 DNA: TGTGCCAGCAGCTTCGACGGGGATAATTCACCCCTCCACTTT.

Many counts were recorded for this clonotype. The chain combines TRBV20-1 with TRBJ1-1; 8 positions agree with TRBD1. The CDR3 covers 14 residues. Looked up from germline, CDR1 is DFQATT and CDR2 is SNEGSKA (reference sequence). V was pared by 3 bases and J by 0 bases, with 3 bases of the junction left unmatched. CDR3 amino acids: CSASRQGMNTEAFF. The CDR3 nucleotides are TGCAGTGCTAGCCGACAGGGGATGAACACTGAAGCTTTCTTT.

To note about this clonotype: This may be a read error: a much more frequent sequence differs by one nucleotide. This rearrangement joins TRBV20-1 to TRBJ1-3; perhaps TRBD1 as D (6 bases). This CDR3 comprises 15 residues. The germline V gene encodes CDR1 DFQATT and CDR2 SNEGSKA (reference sequence). The CDR3 DNA sequence: TGCTGTGCTAGTTTCTACAGGGAAGCTGGAAACACCATATATTTT. It translates to CCASFYREAGNTIYF.